Below, 10 T cell receptor beta chains from the same sample are listed, as sequenced in a study of CD8+ T cells in alopecia areata. Isolated RNA was reverse transcribed into cDNA used as the sequencing template. Clones were read by immunoSEQ multiplex PCR, and TCRdb kept only the in-frame ones, dropping some. The table lists hundreds of thousands of clones, 35% to 45% of them singletons, with more than 0.4% in the top ten. Treatment of the sample: oral pan-JAK inhibitor, 5-10 mg twice daily. Sample: CD4+ T cells sorted from blood, taken around week 34, from a patient treated with tofacitinib. Every receptor here comes from a human donor with alopecia areata.

This clone appeared a few times. This sequence joins TRBV18 and TRBJ2-1; TRBD1 or TRBD2 may be the D gene (6 bases each). The CDR3 spans 14 residues. Germline V gene lookup returns CDR1 KGHSH and CDR2 LQKENI. V shed 4 bases and J shed 9 bases, with 16 bases lying between them. The CDR3, as DNA: TGTGCCAGCTCACGAGAGGCAGGAGGGGGTGAGCAGTTCTTC. It specifies CASSREAGGGEQFF.

The rearrangement links TRBV6-1 to TRBJ1-2, with D possibly matching TRBD1 (6 bases). Trimming left V 5 bases short and J 8 bases short, with 21 bases between. Germline V gene data show CDR1 as MNHNS and CDR2 as SASEGT. The length of the CDR3 is 15 residues. The CDR3 region has the DNA TGTGCCAGCAGTCTTGACAGGACTATGGCTACGGGCTACACCTTC. It codes for CASSLDRTMATGYTF.

This clone came up a few times. The chain is built from TRBV9 and TRBJ1-2, with D possibly being TRBD1 (6 bases). CDR3 size: 15 residues. The germline gives CDR1 SGDLS, CDR2 YYNGEE. V gave up 0 bases and J gave up 4 bases, with 13 bases separating them. Here the CDR3 reads CASSVGAGVGYGYTF. For the CDR3, the DNA is TGTGCCAGCAGCGTAGGGGCAGGGGTCGGCTATGGCTACACCTTC.

The J gene is TRBJ2-3, the V gene TRBV9, with D unresolved. Germline V gene sequence: CDR1 SGDLS, CDR2 YYNGEE. There are 14 residues in the CDR3. V lost 0 bases and J lost 2, with 7 bases in between. In DNA, the CDR3 is TGTGCCAGCAGCGTAGCTGTTAACACAGATACGCAGTATTTT. It is translated as CASSVAVNTDTQYF.

This clone was seen once. The V call is TRBV9, the J call TRBJ1-2, with TRBD1 identical over 8 bases. The germline gives CDR1 SGDLS, CDR2 YYNGEE. With 0 bases clipped from V and 8 bases from J, the junction kept 3 bases outside the gene matches. The length of the CDR3 is 13 residues. DNA for the CDR3: TGTGCCAGCAGCGTAGAAACAGGGGGAGGCTACACCTTC. Its translation: CASSVETGGGYTF.

This clone has only a few counts. The chain has TRBV2 and TRBJ2-7; unclear D gene. The germline V and J ends were trimmed by 6 bases and 6 bases, with 9 bases remaining between them. Per the germline V gene, CDR1 is SNHLY and CDR2 is FYNNEI. CDR3 length: 11 amino acids. In nucleotides, the CDR3 is TGTGCCAGCAGGTCGTATGGCGAGCAGTACTTC. This translates into CASRSYGEQYF.

The V gene is TRBV7-2, the J gene TRBJ2-3; D is possibly TRBD2 (5 bases). Trimming left V 1 base short and J 2 bases short, with 10 bases between. The CDR3 is 15 residues long. Germline values: CDR1 SGHTA, CDR2 FQGNSA. CDR3 residues: CASSLGGLDTDTQYF. The CDR3 DNA reads TGTGCCAGCAGCTTAGGAGGACTTGACACAGATACGCAGTATTTT.

This clone has only a few counts. The same CDR3 is also encoded by other DNA sequences in this sample. This rearrangement joins TRBV30 to TRBJ1-1; D is unresolved. This CDR3 region has 13 residues. Trimming left V 0 bases short and J 4 bases short, with 9 bases between. The germline CDR1 and CDR2 sequences are GTSNPN and SVGIG (reference sequence). The CDR3 sequence: CAWSVQEGTEAFF. The CDR3 nucleotides read TGTGCCTGGAGTGTGCAGGAGGGCACTGAAGCTTTCTTT.

The V call is TRBV15, the J call TRBJ2-7, with 9 bases aligning to TRBD1. The junction had 9 bases not matched to a gene; V was cut back by 0 bases and J by 3 bases. The CDR3 totals 17 residues. The germline gives CDR1 LNHNV, CDR2 YYDKDF (reference sequence). The CDR3 is CATSRDLWGQGSYEQYF. The CDR3 nucleotides are TGTGCCACCAGCAGAGACTTATGGGGACAGGGTAGCTACGAGCAGTACTTC.

A remark on this clone: The sample carries other DNA sequences with the same CDR3. The chain has TRBV10-3 and TRBJ2-7; no definite D call. This CDR3 is 12 amino acids long. Trimming cost V 0 bases and J 4 bases, with 4 bases left between them. Germline V CDR1 and CDR2: ENHRY, SYGVKD. CDR3: CAISESSYEQYF. As DNA, the CDR3 is TGTGCCATCAGTGAGTCCTCTTACGAGCAGTACTTC.